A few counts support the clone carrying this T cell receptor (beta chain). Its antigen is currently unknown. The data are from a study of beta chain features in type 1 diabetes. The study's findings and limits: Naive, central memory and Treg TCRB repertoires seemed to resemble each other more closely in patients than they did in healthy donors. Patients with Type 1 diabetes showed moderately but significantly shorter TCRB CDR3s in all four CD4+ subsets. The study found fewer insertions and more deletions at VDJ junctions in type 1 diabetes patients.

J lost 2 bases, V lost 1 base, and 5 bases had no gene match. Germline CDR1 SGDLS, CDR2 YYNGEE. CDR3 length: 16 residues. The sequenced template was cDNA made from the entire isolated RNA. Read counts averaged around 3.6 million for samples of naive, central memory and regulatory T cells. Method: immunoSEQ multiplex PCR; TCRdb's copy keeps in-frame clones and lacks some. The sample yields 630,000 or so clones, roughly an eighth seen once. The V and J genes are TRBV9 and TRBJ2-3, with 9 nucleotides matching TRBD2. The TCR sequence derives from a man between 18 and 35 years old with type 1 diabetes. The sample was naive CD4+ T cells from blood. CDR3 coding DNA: TGTGCCAGCAGCGTACGGGTAGCGGGGGCCACAGATACGCAGTATTTT. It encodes CASSVRVAGATDTQYF.